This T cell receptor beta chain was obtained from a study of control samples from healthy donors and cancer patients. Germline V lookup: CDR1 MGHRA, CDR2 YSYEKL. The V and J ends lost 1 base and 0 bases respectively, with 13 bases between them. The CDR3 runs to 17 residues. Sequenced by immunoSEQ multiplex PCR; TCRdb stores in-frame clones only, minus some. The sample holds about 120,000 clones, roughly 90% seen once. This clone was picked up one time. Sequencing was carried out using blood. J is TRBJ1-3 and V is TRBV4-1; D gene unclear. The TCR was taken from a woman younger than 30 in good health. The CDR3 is CASSQGGLRGSGNTIYF. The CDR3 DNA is TGCGCCAGCAGCCAAGGGGGATTGCGGGGCTCTGGAAACACCATATATTTT.